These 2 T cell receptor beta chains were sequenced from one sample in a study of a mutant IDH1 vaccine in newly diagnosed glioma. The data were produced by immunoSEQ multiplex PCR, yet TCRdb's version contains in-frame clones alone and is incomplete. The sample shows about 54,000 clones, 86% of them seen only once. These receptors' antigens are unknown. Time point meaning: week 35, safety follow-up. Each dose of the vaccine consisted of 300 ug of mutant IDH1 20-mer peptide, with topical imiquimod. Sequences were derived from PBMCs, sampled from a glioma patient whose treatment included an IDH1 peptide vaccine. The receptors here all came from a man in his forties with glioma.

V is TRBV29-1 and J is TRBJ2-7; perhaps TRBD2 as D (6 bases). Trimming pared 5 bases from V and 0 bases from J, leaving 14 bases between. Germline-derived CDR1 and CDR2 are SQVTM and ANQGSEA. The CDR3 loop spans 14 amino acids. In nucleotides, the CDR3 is TGCAGCGTTCCGAAAGGACTACTCTCCTACGAGCAGTACTTC. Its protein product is CSVPKGLLSYEQYF.

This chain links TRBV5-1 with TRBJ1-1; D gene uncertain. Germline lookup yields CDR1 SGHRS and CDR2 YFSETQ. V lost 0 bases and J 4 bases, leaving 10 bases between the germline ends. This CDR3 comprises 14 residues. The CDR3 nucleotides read TGCGCCAGCAGCTTGGCCCTATTGGGCACTGAAGCTTTCTTT. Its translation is CASSLALLGTEAFF.